This entry is about one TCR beta chain. As defined, naive CD8 cells were CD45RO-negative and positively selected for CCR7, with terminally differentiated effector memory CD45RA+ cells excluded. The V and J ends lost 4 bases and 3 bases, in that order; junction bases with no gene match: 6. The germline V gene encodes CDR1 SGHRS and CDR2 YFSETQ. The CDR3 runs to 17 residues. Method: immunoSEQ multiplex PCR; TCRdb's copy keeps in-frame clones and lacks some. Counted here are around 560,000 clones, approximately 95% occurring once; the ten biggest clones make up around 0.12%. The entry originates in a study of shared clonotypes between healthy human individuals.

This TCR derives from a woman younger than 45 in good health. The sample comprised naive CD8+ T cells sorted from blood. This chain connects TRBV5-1 to TRBJ2-5; 16 bases are a match to TRBD2. The chain's CDR3 is CASSPRGTSGREETQYF. The DNA of the CDR3 is TGCGCCAGCAGCCCCCGTGGGACTAGCGGGAGGGAAGAGACCCAGTACTTC.